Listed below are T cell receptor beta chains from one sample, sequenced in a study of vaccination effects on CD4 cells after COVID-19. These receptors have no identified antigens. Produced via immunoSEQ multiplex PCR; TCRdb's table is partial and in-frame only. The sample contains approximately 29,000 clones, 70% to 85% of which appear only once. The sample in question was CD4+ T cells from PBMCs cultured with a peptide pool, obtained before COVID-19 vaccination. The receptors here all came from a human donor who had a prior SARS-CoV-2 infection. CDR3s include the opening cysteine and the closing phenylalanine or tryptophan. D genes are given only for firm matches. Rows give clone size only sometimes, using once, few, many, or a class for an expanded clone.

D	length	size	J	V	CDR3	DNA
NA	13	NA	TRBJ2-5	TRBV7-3	CASSRKYQETQYF	TGTGCCAGCAGCAGAAAGTACCAAGAGACCCAGTACTTC
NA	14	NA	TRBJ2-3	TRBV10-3	CAIMDSRGGDTQYF	TGTGCCATCATGGATAGCAGGGGGGGCGATACGCAGTATTTT
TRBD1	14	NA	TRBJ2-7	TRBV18	CASSQGQEIYEQYF	TGTGCCAGCTCACAGGGACAGGAAATCTACGAGCAGTACTTC
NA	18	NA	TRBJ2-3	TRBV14	CASSQDTEALGRTDTQYF	TGTGCCAGCAGCCAAGATACTGAGGCCCTGGGCCGCACAGATACGCAGTATTTT
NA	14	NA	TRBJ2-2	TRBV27	CASRFSRNTGELFF	TGTGCCAGCAGATTTTCTAGGAACACCGGGGAGCTGTTTTTT
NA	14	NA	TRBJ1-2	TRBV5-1	CASSFIPGGEGYTF	TGCGCCAGCAGTTTCATCCCCGGGGGCGAGGGCTACACCTTC
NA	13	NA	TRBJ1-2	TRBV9	CASSRGGGYGYTF	TGTGCCAGCAGCCGAGGGGGGGGGTATGGCTACACCTTC
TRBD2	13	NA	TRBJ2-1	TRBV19	CASRGLDFNEQFF	TGTGCCAGTAGGGGACTAGACTTCAATGAGCAGTTCTTC
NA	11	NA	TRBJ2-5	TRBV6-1	CASSEGATQYF	TGTGCCAGCAGTGAAGGGGCGACCCAGTACTTC
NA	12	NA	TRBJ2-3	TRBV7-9	CASSLSTDTQYF	TGTGCCAGCAGCTTATCTACAGATACGCAGTATTTT
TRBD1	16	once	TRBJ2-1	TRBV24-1	CATSVAGTGGYNEQFF	TGTGCCACCAGTGTCGCCGGGACAGGGGGCTACAATGAGCAGTTCTTC
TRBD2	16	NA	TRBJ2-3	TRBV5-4	CASSLGAGVSTDTQYF	TGTGCCAGCAGCTTGGGGGCGGGAGTATCCACAGATACGCAGTATTTT
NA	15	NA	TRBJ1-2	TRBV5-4	CASSLAPRANYGYTF	TGTGCCAGCAGCTTGGCCCCCCGGGCTAACTATGGCTACACCTTC
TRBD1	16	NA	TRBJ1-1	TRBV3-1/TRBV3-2	CASSPYDRGLNTEAFF	TGTGCCAGCAGCCCCTACGACAGGGGTCTTAACACTGAAGCTTTCTTT
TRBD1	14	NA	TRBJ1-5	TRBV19	CASSRDRGDQPQHF	TGTGCCAGTTCCCGGGACAGGGGGGATCAGCCCCAGCATTTT
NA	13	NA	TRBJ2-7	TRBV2	CASSGIRGYEQYF	TGTGCCAGCAGTGGAATTCGAGGTTACGAGCAGTACTTC
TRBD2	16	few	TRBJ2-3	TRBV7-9	CASSLVRTSVPDTQYF	TGTGCCAGCAGCTTAGTTCGGACTAGCGTACCAGATACGCAGTATTTT
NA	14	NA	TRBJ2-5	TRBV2	CASSDLFLQETQYF	TGTGCCAGCAGTGATTTATTTCTGCAAGAGACCCAGTACTTC
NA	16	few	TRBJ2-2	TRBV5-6	CASSIQTALNTGELFF	TGTGCCAGCAGCATCCAGACAGCGCTGAACACCGGGGAGCTGTTTTTT
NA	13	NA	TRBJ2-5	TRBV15	CATSRRALETQYF	TGTGCCACCAGCCGTCGGGCCCTGGAGACCCAGTACTTC
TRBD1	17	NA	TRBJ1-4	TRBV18	CASSPSGTGDINEKLFF	TGTGCCAGCTCACCCTCCGGGACAGGTGATATCAATGAAAAACTGTTTTTT
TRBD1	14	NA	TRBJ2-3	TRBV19	CASRDRGSSDTQYF	TGTGCCAGTCGGGACAGGGGGAGTTCAGATACGCAGTATTTT